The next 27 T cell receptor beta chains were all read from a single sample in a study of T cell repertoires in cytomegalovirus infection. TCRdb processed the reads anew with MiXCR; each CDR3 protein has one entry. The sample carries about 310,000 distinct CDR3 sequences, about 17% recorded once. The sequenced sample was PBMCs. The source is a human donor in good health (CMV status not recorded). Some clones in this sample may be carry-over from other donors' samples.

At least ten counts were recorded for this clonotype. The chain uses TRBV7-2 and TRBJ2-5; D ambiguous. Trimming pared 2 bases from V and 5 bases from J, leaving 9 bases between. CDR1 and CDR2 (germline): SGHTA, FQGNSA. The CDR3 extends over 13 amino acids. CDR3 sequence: CASSLLVEETQYF. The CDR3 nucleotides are TGTGCCAGCAGCTTATTAGTCGAGGAGACCCAGTACTTC.

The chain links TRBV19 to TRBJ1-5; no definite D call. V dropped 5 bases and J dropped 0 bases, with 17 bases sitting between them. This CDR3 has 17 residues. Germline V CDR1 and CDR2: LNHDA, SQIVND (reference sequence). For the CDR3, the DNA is TGTGCCAGTAGTCTACTACGGGGAGAGTATAGCAATCAGCCCCAGCATTTT. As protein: CASSLLRGEYSNQPQHF. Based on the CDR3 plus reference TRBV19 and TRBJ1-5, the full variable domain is DGGITQSPKYLFRKEGQNVTLSCEQNLNHDAMYWYRQDPGQGLRLIYYSQIVNDFQKGDIAEGYSVSREKKESFPLTVTSAQKNPTAFYLCASSLLRGEYSNQPQHFGDGTRLSIL.

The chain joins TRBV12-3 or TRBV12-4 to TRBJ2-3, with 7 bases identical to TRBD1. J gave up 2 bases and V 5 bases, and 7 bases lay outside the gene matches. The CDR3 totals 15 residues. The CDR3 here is CASSERQGFTDTQYF. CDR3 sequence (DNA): TGTGCCAGCAGTGAGCGACAGGGTTTCACAGATACGCAGTATTTT.

CDR3 loop: CASRHEAGGSGELFF. The CDR3 nucleotides read TGTGCCAGCAGACACGAGGCAGGGGGCTCCGGGGAGCTGTTTTTT. The chain uses TRBV6-6 and TRBJ2-2; 8 positions match TRBD1. The CDR3 sequence is 15 residues long. After removal of 6 bases from V and 6 bases from J, the junction contained 9 bases not matched to a gene. Looked up from germline, CDR1 is MNHNY and CDR2 is SVGAGI (reference sequence).

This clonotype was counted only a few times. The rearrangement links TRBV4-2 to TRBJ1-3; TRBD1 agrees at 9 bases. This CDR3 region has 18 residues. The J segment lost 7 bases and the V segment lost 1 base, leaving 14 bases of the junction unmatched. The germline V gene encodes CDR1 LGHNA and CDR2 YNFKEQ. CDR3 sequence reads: CASSQVWDREAPWNTIYF. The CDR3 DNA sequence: TGTGCCAGCAGCCAAGTTTGGGACAGGGAGGCCCCATGGAACACCATATATTTT.

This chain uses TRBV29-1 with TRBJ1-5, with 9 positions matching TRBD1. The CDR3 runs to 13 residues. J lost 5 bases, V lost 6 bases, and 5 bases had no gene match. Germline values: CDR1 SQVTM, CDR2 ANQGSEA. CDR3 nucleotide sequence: TGCAGCGTCGGGACAGGGTCACATCAGCCCCAGCATTTT. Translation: CSVGTGSHQPQHF.

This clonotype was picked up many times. The CDR3 region has the DNA TGTGCCAGCAGCTATCGGACTAGCGGGGGAGCTAGGGCAGATACGCAGTATTTT. Amino acids: CASSYRTSGGARADTQYF. V and J are TRBV7-2 and TRBJ2-3, with TRBD2 identical over 13 bases. Germline CDR1 SGHTA, CDR2 FQGNSA. The CDR3 totals 18 residues. V gave up 4 bases and J gave up 4 bases; unmatched junction bases: 11.

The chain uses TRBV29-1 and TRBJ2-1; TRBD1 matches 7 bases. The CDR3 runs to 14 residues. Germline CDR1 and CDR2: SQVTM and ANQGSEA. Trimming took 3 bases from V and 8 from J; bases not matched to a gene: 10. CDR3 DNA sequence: TGCAGCGTTGATAGTAGGACAGGTTCTGATGAGCAGTTCTTC. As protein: CSVDSRTGSDEQFF.

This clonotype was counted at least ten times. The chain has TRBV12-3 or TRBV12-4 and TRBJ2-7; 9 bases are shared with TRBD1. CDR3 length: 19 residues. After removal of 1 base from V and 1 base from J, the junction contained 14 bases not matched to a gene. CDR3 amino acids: CASSLVLGQGRKLSYEQYF. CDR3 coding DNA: TGTGCCAGCAGTTTAGTTCTAGGACAGGGGAGGAAGTTATCCTACGAGCAGTACTTC.

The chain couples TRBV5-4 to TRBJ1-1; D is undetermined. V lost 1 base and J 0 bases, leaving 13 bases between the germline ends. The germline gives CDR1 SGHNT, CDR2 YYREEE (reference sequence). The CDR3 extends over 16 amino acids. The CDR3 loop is CASSLFRAVMNTEAFF. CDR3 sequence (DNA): TGTGCCAGCAGCTTGTTTAGGGCCGTAATGAACACTGAAGCTTTCTTT.

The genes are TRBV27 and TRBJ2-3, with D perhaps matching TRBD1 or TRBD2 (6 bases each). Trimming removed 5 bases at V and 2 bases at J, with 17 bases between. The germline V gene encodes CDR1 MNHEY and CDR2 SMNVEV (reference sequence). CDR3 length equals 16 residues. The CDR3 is CASSPDTRGPTDTQYF. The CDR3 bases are TGTGCCAGCAGTCCAGACACACGGGGGCCCACAGATACGCAGTATTTT.

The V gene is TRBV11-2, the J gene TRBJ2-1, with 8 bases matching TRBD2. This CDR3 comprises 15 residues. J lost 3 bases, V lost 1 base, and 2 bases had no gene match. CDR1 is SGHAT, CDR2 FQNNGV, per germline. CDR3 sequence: CASSLGSGVYNEQFF. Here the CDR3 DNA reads TGTGCCAGCAGCTTAGGTAGCGGGGTCTACAATGAGCAGTTCTTC.

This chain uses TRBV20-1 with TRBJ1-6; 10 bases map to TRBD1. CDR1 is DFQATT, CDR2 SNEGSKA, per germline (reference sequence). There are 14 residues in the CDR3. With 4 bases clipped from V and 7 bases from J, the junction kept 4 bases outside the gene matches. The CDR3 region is CSAKAGQGNSPLHF. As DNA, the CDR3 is TGCAGTGCTAAGGCGGGACAGGGGAATTCACCCCTCCACTTT.

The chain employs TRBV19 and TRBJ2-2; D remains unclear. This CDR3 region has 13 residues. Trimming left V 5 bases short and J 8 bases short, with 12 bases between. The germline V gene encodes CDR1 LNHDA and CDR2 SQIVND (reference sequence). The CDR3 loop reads CASSVGFGGELFF. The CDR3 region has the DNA TGTGCCAGTAGTGTAGGATTCGGGGGGGAGCTGTTTTTT.

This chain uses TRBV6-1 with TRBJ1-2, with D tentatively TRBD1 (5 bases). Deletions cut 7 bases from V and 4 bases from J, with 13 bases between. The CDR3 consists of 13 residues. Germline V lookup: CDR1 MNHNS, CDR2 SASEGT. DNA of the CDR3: TGTGCCAGCATGCAGGGTGGGCTCTATGGCTACACCTTC. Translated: CASMQGGLYGYTF.

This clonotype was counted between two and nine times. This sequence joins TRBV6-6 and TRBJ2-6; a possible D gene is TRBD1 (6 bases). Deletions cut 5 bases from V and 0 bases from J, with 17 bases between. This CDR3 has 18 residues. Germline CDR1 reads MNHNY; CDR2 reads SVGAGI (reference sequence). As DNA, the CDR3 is TGTGCCAGCAGTGAGTTGAGGACAGACTTCTCTGGGGCCAACGTCCTGACTTTC. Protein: CASSELRTDFSGANVLTF.

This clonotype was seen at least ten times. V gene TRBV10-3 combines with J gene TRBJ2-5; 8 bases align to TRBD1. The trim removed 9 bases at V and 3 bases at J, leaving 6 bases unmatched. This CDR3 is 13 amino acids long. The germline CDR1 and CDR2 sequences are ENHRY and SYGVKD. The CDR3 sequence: CAIRQGAEETQYF. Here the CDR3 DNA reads TGTGCCATAAGGCAGGGGGCGGAAGAGACCCAGTACTTC.

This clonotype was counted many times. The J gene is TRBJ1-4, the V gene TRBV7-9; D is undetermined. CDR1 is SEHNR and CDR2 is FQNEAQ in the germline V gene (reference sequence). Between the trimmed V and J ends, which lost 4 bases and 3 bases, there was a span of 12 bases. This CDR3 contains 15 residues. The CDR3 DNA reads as TGTGCCAGCAGCTCTGGACGCCCGGCTAATGAAAAACTGTTTTTT. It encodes CASSSGRPANEKLFF.

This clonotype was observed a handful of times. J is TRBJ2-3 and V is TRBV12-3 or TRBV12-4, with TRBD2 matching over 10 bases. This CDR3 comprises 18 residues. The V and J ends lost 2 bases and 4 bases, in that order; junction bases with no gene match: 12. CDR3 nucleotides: TGTGCCAGCAGTTTACTAGCGGGGGCACCAGGTGGTGCAGATACGCAGTATTTT. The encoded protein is CASSLLAGAPGGADTQYF.

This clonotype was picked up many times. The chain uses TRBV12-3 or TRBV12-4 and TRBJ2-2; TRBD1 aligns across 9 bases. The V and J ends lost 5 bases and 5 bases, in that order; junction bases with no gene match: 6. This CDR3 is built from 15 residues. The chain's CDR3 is CASSKTGTGTGELFF. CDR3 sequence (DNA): TGTGCCAGCAGTAAGACCGGGACAGGGACCGGGGAGCTGTTTTTT.

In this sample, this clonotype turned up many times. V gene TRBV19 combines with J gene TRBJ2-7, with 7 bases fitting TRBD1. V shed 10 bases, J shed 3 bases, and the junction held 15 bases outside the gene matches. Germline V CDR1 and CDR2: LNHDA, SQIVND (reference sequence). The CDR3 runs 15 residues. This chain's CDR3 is CAKVKRGRRDYEQYF. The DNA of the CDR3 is TGTGCCAAGGTGAAAAGGGGGCGACGGGACTACGAGCAGTACTTC.

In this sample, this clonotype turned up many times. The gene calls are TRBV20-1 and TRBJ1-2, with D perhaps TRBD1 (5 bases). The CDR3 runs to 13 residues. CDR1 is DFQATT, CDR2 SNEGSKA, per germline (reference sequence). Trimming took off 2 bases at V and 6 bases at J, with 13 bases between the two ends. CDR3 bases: TGCAGTGCTAGAACGACAGACGGTAATGGCTACACCTTC. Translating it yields CSARTTDGNGYTF.

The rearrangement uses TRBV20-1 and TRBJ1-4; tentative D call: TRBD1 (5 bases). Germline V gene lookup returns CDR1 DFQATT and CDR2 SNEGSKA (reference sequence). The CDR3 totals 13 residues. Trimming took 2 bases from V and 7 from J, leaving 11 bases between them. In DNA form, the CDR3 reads TGCAGTGCTAGAAGCGGGGGAGGTGAAAAACTGTTTTTT. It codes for CSARSGGGEKLFF.

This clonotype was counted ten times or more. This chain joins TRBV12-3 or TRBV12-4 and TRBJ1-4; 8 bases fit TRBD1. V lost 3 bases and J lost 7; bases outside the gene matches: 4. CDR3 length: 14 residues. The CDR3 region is CASSLTGEGEKLFF. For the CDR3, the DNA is TGTGCCAGCAGTTTGACAGGGGAAGGTGAAAAACTGTTTTTT.

The CDR3 spells CASTPNSGNTIYF. The CDR3 DNA reads TGTGCCAGCACACCTAACTCTGGAAACACCATATATTTT. The J gene is TRBJ1-3, the V gene TRBV2; D gene unclear. Germline V gives CDR1 SNHLY, CDR2 FYNNEI. Trimming pared 7 bases from V and 0 bases from J, leaving 7 bases between. This CDR3 has 13 amino acids.

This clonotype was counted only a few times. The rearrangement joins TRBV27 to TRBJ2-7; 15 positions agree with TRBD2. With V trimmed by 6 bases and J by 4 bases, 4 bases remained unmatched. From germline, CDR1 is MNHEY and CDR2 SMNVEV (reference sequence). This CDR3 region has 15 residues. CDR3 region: CASRGLAGGNYEQYF. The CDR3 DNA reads TGTGCCAGCAGAGGACTAGCGGGGGGGAATTACGAGCAGTACTTC.

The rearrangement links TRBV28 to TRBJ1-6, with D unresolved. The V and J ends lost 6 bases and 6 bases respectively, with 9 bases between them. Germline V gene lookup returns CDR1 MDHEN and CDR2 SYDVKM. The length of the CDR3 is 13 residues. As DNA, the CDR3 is TGTGCCAGCAGAATCAGTCCTAATTCACCCCTCCACTTT. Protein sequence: CASRISPNSPLHF.